These 27 T cell receptor beta chains were sequenced from one sample in a study of blood T cell repertoires in COVID-19. Measured with immunoSEQ multiplex PCR; TCRdb has only the in-frame clones, and not every one. Here the sample spans some 200,000 clones, roughly 81% being singletons. Sequenced input: peripheral blood. The source of these receptors is a woman aged 40 to 50 with COVID-19, enrolled during active disease.

The CDR3 nucleotides are TGTGCCAGCAGTTTAGGCCGCAATCAGCCCCAGCATTTT. Translation: CASSLGRNQPQHF. The V call is TRBV27, the J call TRBJ1-5; D is unresolved. The CDR3 consists of 13 residues. Germline V gene sequence: CDR1 MNHEY, CDR2 SMNVEV (reference sequence). Trimming cost V 2 bases and J 2 bases, with 4 bases left between them.

This clone has more than one count but fewer than ten. The CDR3 protein is CASSPADRANSPLHF. In DNA form, the CDR3 reads TGTGCCAGCTCACCAGCAGACAGGGCTAATTCACCCCTCCACTTT. The chain couples TRBV18 to TRBJ1-6; TRBD1 matches 7 bases. V gave up 2 bases and J gave up 6 bases; unmatched junction bases: 4. This CDR3 has 15 residues. Germline V CDR1 and CDR2: KGHSH, LQKENI.

This clone was seen a few times. V is TRBV28 and J is TRBJ2-7; 10 nucleotides align to TRBD2. Germline V CDR1 and CDR2: MDHEN, SYDVKM. The J segment lost 1 base and the V segment lost 4 bases, leaving 4 bases of the junction unmatched. The CDR3 is 15 amino acids. The DNA of the CDR3 is TGTGCCAGCAGTTCATTAGCGGGAGGTTCCTACGAGCAGTACTTC. Protein sequence: CASSSLAGGSYEQYF.

The V gene is TRBV19, the J gene TRBJ2-7; 9 bases align to TRBD2. Germline values: CDR1 LNHDA, CDR2 SQIVND (reference sequence). With V trimmed by 7 bases and J by 4 bases, 8 bases remained unmatched. This CDR3 is built from 14 residues. DNA of the CDR3: TGTGCCAGTAATCCGGGACTAGCTGCGTACGAGCAGTACTTC. Translated, it gives CASNPGLAAYEQYF.

This sequence joins TRBV7-9 and TRBJ1-5; 11 bases match TRBD1. This CDR3 comprises 16 residues. Germline V CDR1 and CDR2: SEHNR, FQNEAQ (reference sequence). The J segment lost 4 bases and the V segment lost 4 bases, leaving 6 bases of the junction unmatched. The CDR3 region has the DNA TGTGCCAGCAGCTGGCCAGGACAGGGGGCAAATCAGCCCCAGCATTTT. Its protein product is CASSWPGQGANQPQHF. Full variable domain (remainder filled in from reference TRBV7-9 and TRBJ1-5): DTGVSQNPRHKITKRGQNVTFRCDPISEHNRLYWYRQTLGQGPEFLTYFQNEAQLEKSRLLSDRFSAERPKGSFSTLEIQRTEQGDSAMYLCASSWPGQGANQPQHFGDGTRLSIL.

V gene TRBV28 combines with J gene TRBJ2-6, with 8 positions matching TRBD1. This CDR3 has 18 amino acids. Trimming at V came to 6 bases and at J to 1 base, leaving 11 bases not matched to a gene. The germline V gene encodes CDR1 MDHEN and CDR2 SYDVKM. CDR3: CASSSTGDPKSGANVLTF. CDR3 DNA sequence: TGTGCCAGCAGCTCGACAGGGGACCCTAAATCTGGGGCCAACGTCCTGACTTTC. Full variable domain (outside the CDR3, taken from reference TRBV28 and TRBJ2-6): DVKVTQSSRYLVKRTGEKVFLECVQDMDHENMFWYRQDPGLGLRLIYFSYDVKMKEKGDIPEGYSVSREKKERFSLILESASTNQTSMYLCASSSTGDPKSGANVLTFGAGSRLTVL.

As DNA, the CDR3 is TGTGCCAGCAGTTCCAGAACCTATGGCTACACCTTC. This sequence encodes CASSSRTYGYTF. This chain links TRBV28 with TRBJ1-2; D remains unclear. Germline CDR1 and CDR2: MDHEN and SYDVKM. V was trimmed by 4 bases and J by 4 bases, leaving 7 bases between them. The CDR3 is made up of 12 amino acids.

The chain has TRBV5-1 and TRBJ1-2; a possible D gene is TRBD1 (6 bases). V was clipped by 1 base and J by 0 bases, with 10 bases between them. The CDR3 is 15 amino acids. Germline assignment: CDR1 SGHRS and CDR2 YFSETQ. The CDR3 sequence is CASSLLDRANYGYTF. In nucleotides, the CDR3 is TGCGCCAGCAGCTTGTTGGACAGAGCTAACTATGGCTACACCTTC. The full variable domain, completed using reference TRBV5-1 and TRBJ1-2, is KAGVTQTPRYLIKTRGQQVTLSCSPISGHRSVSWYQQTPGQGLQFLFEYFSETQRNKGNFPGRFSGRQFSNSRSEMNVSTLELGDSALYLCASSLLDRANYGYTFGSGTRLTVV.

The chain carries TRBV11-2 and TRBJ1-2; TRBD1 might be the D (6 bases). Germline values: CDR1 SGHAT, CDR2 FQNNGV. Trimming took 1 base from V and 7 from J, leaving 10 bases between them. This CDR3 is built from 13 residues. CDR3 DNA sequence: TGTGCCAGCAGCTTAGGGGCAGGGGTTGGCTACACCTTC. Protein product: CASSLGAGVGYTF.

The chain is built from TRBV18 and TRBJ1-5, with TRBD1 as a possible D gene (5 bases). CDR1 and CDR2 from the germline V gene are KGHSH and LQKENI. Trimming pared 6 bases from V and 8 bases from J, leaving 14 bases between. The CDR3 is 13 residues long. CDR3: CASSPRGGEPQHF. CDR3 nucleotides: TGTGCCAGCTCCCCTAGGGGCGGAGAGCCCCAGCATTTT.

V usage is TRBV3-1 (or the pseudogene TRBV3-2) and J usage is TRBJ2-5; 7 bases fit TRBD2. V lost 1 base to trimming and J lost 5 bases; unmatched junction nucleotides: 7. CDR1 LGHDT and CDR2 YNNKEL come from the germline V gene (reference sequence). The CDR3 is 15 amino acids. CDR3 in amino acids: CASSQASGGWETQYF. In nucleotides, the CDR3 is TGTGCCAGCAGCCAAGCGTCGGGAGGCTGGGAGACCCAGTACTTC.

In nucleotides, the CDR3 is TGTGCCAGCAGCCCACAGGGGTACAATGAGCAGTTCTTC. It yields the protein CASSPQGYNEQFF. This chain connects TRBV14 to TRBJ2-1; TRBD1 matches 7 bases. Germline CDR1 SGHDN, CDR2 FVKESK. V dropped 4 bases and J dropped 4; count of bases not matched to a gene: 1. CDR3 length equals 13 residues.

This clone was seen more than once but under ten times. The rearrangement links TRBV20-1 to TRBJ1-5; maybe TRBD1 (6 bases). This CDR3 is built from 14 residues. The germline V gene has CDR1 DFQATT and CDR2 SNEGSKA (reference sequence). Trimming pared 3 bases from V and 6 bases from J, leaving 15 bases between. CDR3 residues: CSASLRGGVQPQHF. The CDR3, as DNA: TGCAGTGCTAGTCTCAGAGGGGGGGTTCAGCCCCAGCATTTT.

This sequence joins TRBV6-4 and TRBJ2-7; 13 nucleotides match TRBD2. J lost 4 bases, V lost 6 bases, and 12 bases had no gene match. The CDR3 loop spans 17 amino acids. From germline, CDR1 is MRHNA and CDR2 SNTAGT. In DNA, the CDR3 is TGTGCCAGCAGGCGCACTAGCGGGAGGGCTGAATGGTACGAGCAGTACTTC. This gives the protein CASRRTSGRAEWYEQYF.

The chain uses TRBV11-2 and TRBJ2-7; 8 positions match TRBD1. The germline V gene encodes CDR1 SGHAT and CDR2 FQNNGV. With V trimmed by 1 base and J by 0 bases, 2 bases remained unmatched. This CDR3 is 15 amino acids long. The CDR3 DNA reads TGTGCCAGCAGCTTAGCAGGGGGCTTCTCCTACGAGCAGTACTTC. It is translated as CASSLAGGFSYEQYF.

The CDR3 DNA sequence: TGTGCCAGCAGCTCCGCCGCGGGGCAGTACAATGAGCAGTTCTTC. Translating it yields CASSSAAGQYNEQFF. J is TRBJ2-1 and V is TRBV7-3, with a possible D match to TRBD2 (6 bases). The germline V gene encodes CDR1 SGHTA and CDR2 FQGTGA. The ends were cut back, 4 bases at V and 4 bases at J, with 14 bases in the middle. This CDR3 has 15 amino acids. Looking up the rest from reference TRBV7-3 and TRBJ2-1 gives the full variable domain: GAGVSQTPSNKVTEKGKYVELRCDPISGHTALYWYRQSLGQGPEFLIYFQGTGAADDSGLPNDRFFAVRPEGSVSTLKIQRTERGDSAVYLCASSSAAGQYNEQFFGPGTRLTVL.

V gene TRBV5-6 combines with J gene TRBJ1-1, with a possible D match to TRBD1 (6 bases). The CDR3 loop spans 13 amino acids. Trimming pared 5 bases from V and 0 bases from J, leaving 8 bases between. Germline assignment: CDR1 SGHDT and CDR2 YYEEEE. The CDR3 nucleotides read TGTGCCAGCAGTTCAGGGGTGAACACTGAAGCTTTCTTT. Translation gives CASSSGVNTEAFF.

The genes are TRBV2 and TRBJ2-7; no clear D gene. Germline lookup yields CDR1 SNHLY and CDR2 FYNNEI. The CDR3 covers 14 residues. V was cut by 4 bases and J by 6 bases, with 16 bases left in between. As DNA, the CDR3 is TGTGCCAGCAGTGTATCCGGAGCCCTCTCCGAGCAGTACTTC. It codes for CASSVSGALSEQYF.

This clone was found once. V gene TRBV11-2 combines with J gene TRBJ2-6, with D maybe TRBD1 (5 bases). The CDR3 is 17 residues long. Germline V gene lookup returns CDR1 SGHAT and CDR2 FQNNGV. V lost 3 bases and J lost 0, with 12 bases in between. Here the CDR3 DNA reads TGTGCCAGCAGCTTTCAGACAGCTAGCTCTGGGGCCAACGTCCTGACTTTC. Translating it yields CASSFQTASSGANVLTF. Supplemented by reference TRBV11-2 and TRBJ2-6, the full variable domain reads EAGVAQSPRYKIIEKRQSVAFWCNPISGHATLYWYQQILGQGPKLLIQFQNNGVVDDSQLPKDRFSAERLKGVDSTLKIQPAKLEDSAVYLCASSFQTASSGANVLTFGAGSRLTVL.

A few counts support this clone. V is TRBV6-5 and J is TRBJ2-2, with a possible D match to TRBD1 (6 bases). The germline V gene encodes CDR1 MNHEY and CDR2 SVGAGI. The length of the CDR3 is 15 residues. Trimming left V 2 bases short and J 6 bases short, with 13 bases between. For the CDR3, the DNA is TGTGCCAGCAGTTACCTACAGGGCAGGGCCGGGGAGCTGTTTTTT. Its translation: CASSYLQGRAGELFF.

This rearrangement joins TRBV2 to TRBJ2-7; TRBD1 matches at 10 bases. The germline V gene has CDR1 SNHLY and CDR2 FYNNEI. The CDR3 has 14 amino acids. CDR3 DNA: TGTGCCAGCAGTGATTTAAAGGGACAGGGGATTCCAGAGGTC. Protein: CASSDLKGQGIPEV.

The chain employs TRBV4-1 and TRBJ2-7, with 8 bases lining up with TRBD1. The germline CDR1 and CDR2 sequences are MGHRA and YSYEKL. V lost 3 bases and J lost 1; bases outside the gene matches: 5. This CDR3 has 15 amino acids. This CDR3 is CASSQAGGASYEQYV. The CDR3, as DNA: TGCGCCAGCAGCCAGGCAGGGGGCGCATCCTACGAGCAGTACGTC.

This chain links TRBV27 with TRBJ2-1; no firm D call. Trimming cost V 10 bases and J 7 bases, with 14 bases left between them. This CDR3 has 12 amino acids. The germline V gene has CDR1 MNHEY and CDR2 SMNVEV (reference sequence). CDR3 sequence (DNA): TGTGCCAACCCGCCCCCTCTAAATGAGCAGTTCTTC. It translates to CANPPPLNEQFF.

This clone appeared once. The chain has TRBV24-1 and TRBJ2-1, with a possible D match to TRBD2 (6 bases). This CDR3 contains 14 residues. The V end lost 2 bases, the J end lost 7 bases, and 11 bases lay between the germline ends. From germline, CDR1 is KGHDR and CDR2 SFDVKD. The CDR3, as DNA: TGTGCCACCAGTGATTACGGGAGTGGTAATGAGCAGTTCTTC. Its protein product is CATSDYGSGNEQFF.

The genes are TRBV6-5 and TRBJ1-1; TRBD1 aligns across 9 bases. V dropped 7 bases and J dropped 0; count of bases not matched to a gene: 6. Germline loops: CDR1 MNHEY, CDR2 SVGAGI. The CDR3 spans 15 residues. In nucleotides, the CDR3 is TGTGCCAGCAACCGGGACAGGGACATGAACACTGAAGCTTTCTTT. Translation gives CASNRDRDMNTEAFF.

The V gene is TRBV10-2, the J gene TRBJ1-1; 8 bases line up with TRBD1. After removal of 2 bases from V and 6 bases from J, the junction contained 17 bases not matched to a gene. The CDR3 runs 18 residues. CDR1 WSHSY and CDR2 SAAADI come from the germline V gene. CDR3 in amino acids: CASSEPWTGTGDVAEAFF. As DNA, the CDR3 is TGCGCCAGCAGTGAGCCGTGGACAGGGACAGGTGATGTTGCTGAAGCTTTCTTT.

J is TRBJ1-5 and V is TRBV5-6, with 7 bases lining up with TRBD1. This CDR3 contains 19 residues. V lost 2 bases to trimming and J lost 0 bases; unmatched junction nucleotides: 14. Germline lookup yields CDR1 SGHDT and CDR2 YYEEEE. CDR3 sequence (DNA): TGTGCCAGCAGCTTAGGGGGTTTACAGGGGATGTATAGCAATCAGCCCCAGCATTTT. It translates to CASSLGGLQGMYSNQPQHF.